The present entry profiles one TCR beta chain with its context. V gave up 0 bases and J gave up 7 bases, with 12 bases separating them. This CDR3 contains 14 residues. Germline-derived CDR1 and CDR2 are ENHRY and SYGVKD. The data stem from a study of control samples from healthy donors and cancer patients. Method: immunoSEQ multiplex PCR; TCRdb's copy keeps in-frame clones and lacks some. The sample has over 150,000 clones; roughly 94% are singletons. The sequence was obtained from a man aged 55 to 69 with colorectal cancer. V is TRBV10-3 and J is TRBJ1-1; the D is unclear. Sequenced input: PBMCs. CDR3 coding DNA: TGTGCCATCAGTGAGTCTGTCGGTCCCCTTGAAGCTTTCTTT. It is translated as CAISESVGPLEAFF.